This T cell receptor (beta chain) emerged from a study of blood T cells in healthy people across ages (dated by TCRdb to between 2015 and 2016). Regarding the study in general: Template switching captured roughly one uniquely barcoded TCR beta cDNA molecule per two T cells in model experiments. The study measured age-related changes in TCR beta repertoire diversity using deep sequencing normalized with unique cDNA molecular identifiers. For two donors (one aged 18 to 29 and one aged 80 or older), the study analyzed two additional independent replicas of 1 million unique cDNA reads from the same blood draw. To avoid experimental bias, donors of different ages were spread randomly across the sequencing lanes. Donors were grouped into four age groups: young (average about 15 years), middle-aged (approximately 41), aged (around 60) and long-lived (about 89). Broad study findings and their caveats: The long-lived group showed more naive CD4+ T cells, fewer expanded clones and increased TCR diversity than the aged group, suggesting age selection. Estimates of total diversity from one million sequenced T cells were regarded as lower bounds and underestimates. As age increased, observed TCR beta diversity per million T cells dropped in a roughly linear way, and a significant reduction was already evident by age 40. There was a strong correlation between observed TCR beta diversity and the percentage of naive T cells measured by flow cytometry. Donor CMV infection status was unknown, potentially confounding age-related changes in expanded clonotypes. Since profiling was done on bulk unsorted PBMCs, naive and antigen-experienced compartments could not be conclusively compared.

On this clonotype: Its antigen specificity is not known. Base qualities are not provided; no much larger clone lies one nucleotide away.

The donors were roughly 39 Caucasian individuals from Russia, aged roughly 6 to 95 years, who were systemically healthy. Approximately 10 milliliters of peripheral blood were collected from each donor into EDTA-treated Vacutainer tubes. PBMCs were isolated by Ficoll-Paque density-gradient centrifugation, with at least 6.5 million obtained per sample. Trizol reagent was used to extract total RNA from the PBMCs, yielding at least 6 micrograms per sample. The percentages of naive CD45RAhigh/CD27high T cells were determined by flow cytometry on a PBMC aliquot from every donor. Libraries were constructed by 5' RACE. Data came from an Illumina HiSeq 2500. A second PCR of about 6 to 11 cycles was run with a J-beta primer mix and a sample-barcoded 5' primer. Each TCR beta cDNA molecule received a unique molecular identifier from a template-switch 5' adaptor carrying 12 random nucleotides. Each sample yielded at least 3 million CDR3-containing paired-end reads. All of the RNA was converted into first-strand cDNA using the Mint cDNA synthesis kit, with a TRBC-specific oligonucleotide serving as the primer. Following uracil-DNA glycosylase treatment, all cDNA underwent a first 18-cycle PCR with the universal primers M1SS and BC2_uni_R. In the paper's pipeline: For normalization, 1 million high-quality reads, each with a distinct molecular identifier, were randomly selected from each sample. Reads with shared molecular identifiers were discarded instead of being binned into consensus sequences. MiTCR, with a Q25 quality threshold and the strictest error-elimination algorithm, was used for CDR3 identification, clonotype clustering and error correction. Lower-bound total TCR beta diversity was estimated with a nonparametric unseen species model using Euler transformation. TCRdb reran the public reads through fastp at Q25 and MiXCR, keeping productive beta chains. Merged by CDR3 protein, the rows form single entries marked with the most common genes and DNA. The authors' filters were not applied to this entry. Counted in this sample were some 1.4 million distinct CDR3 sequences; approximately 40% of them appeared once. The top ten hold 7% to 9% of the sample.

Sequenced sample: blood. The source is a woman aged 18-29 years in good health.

Here is the DNA: TGCAGTGCTAGAAGGGATCATGCAGACGGGCAGTACTTC. Translated, it reads CSARRDHADGQYF. The chain is made from TRBV20-1 and TRBJ2-7, with the identity of the D gene unclear. Based on the germline V gene (reference sequence), the CDR1 and CDR2 sequences are DFQATT and SNEGSKA. CDR3 length: 13 amino acids, cysteine to phenylalanine. Just the 39-base CDR3 DNA is kept, in frame starting at base 1. V lost 2 bases and J lost 9 bases; the stretch between them is 17 bases long.